These 19 T cell receptor beta chains were all obtained from the same sample, sequenced in a study of T-cell reconstitution after alpha-beta-depleted transplantation in children. Unique molecular identifiers were incorporated during preparation of the TCRbeta library. TCRdb called the PCR reads again in MiXCR, with one record for every CDR3 protein. The data show approximately 500,000 distinct CDR3 sequences, roughly a tenth seen once. The sequences come from PBMCs, collected before TCRalphabeta/CD19-depleted stem cell transplant. The receptors here all came from a child aged 2 to 10 with inherited bone marrow failure, due to receive a stem cell transplant.

This clonotype has a handful of counts. The V gene is TRBV19, the J gene TRBJ2-7; D not certain. CDR1 and CDR2 (germline): LNHDA, SQIVND (reference sequence). This CDR3 has 13 amino acids. V dropped 9 bases and J dropped 2 bases, with 14 bases sitting between them. CDR3 nucleotide sequence: TGTGCCAGCAGCGACGTGCCTGCCTACGAGCAGTACTTC. It yields the protein CASSDVPAYEQYF. Using reference TRBV19 and TRBJ2-7 for the parts outside the CDR3, the full variable domain is DGGITQSPKYLFRKEGQNVTLSCEQNLNHDAMYWYRQDPGQGLRLIYYSQIVNDFQKGDIAEGYSVSREKKESFPLTVTSAQKNPTAFYLCASSDVPAYEQYFGPGTRLTVT.

This clonotype has at least ten counts. The chain carries TRBV24-1 and TRBJ2-1; TRBD2 matches 9 bases. CDR3 length equals 15 residues. Germline CDR1 KGHDR, CDR2 SFDVKD. The trim removed 5 bases at V and 8 bases at J, leaving 9 bases unmatched. CDR3 protein: CATSVGTSIPYEQFF. CDR3 DNA sequence: TGTGCCACCAGTGTTGGGACTAGCATCCCCTATGAGCAGTTCTTC.

This clonotype was detected ten times or more. The chain is built from TRBV30 and TRBJ1-6, with 8 bases aligning to TRBD1. This CDR3 spans 13 amino acids. Unmatched junction bases numbered 6, after V lost 5 bases and J lost 9 bases. CDR1 and CDR2 (germline): GTSNPN, SVGIG (reference sequence). The DNA of the CDR3 is TGTGCCTGGCAGGGGGCTTTGGGTTCACCCCTCCACTTT. It encodes CAWQGALGSPLHF.

This clonotype was seen many times. V is TRBV12-3 or TRBV12-4 and J is TRBJ2-1; no definite D call. Trimming removed 7 bases at V and 10 bases at J, with 8 bases between. The CDR3 is 10 residues long. The CDR3: CASTGQEQFF. The CDR3 DNA sequence: TGTGCCAGCACCGGGCAAGAGCAGTTCTTC.

The rearrangement links TRBV4-3 to TRBJ1-5; D remains unclear. The CDR3 extends over 13 amino acids. V lost 0 bases to trimming and J lost 9 bases, with 9 bases between them. In germline, CDR1 is LGHNA, CDR2 YSLEER. CDR3 loop: CASSQEYNGPQHF. The CDR3 nucleotides are TGCGCCAGCAGCCAAGAGTACAACGGGCCCCAGCATTTT.

This clonotype was picked up many times. CDR3 sequence (DNA): TGTGCCAGCAGCCCGTACAGGGAAAACACCGGGGAGCTGTTTTTT. Residues: CASSPYRENTGELFF. This rearrangement joins TRBV28 to TRBJ2-2, with a possible D match to TRBD1 (6 bases). Germline loops: CDR1 MDHEN, CDR2 SYDVKM. This CDR3 spans 15 amino acids. Trimming took off 6 bases at V and 2 bases at J, with 13 bases between the two ends. The full variable domain, completed using reference TRBV28 and TRBJ2-2, is DVKVTQSSRYLVKRTGEKVFLECVQDMDHENMFWYRQDPGLGLRLIYFSYDVKMKEKGDIPEGYSVSREKKERFSLILESASTNQTSMYLCASSPYRENTGELFFGEGSRLTVL.

The table lists this clonotype with many counts. V and J are TRBV27 and TRBJ2-7; maybe TRBD2 (5 bases). The CDR3 has 15 residues. Germline assignment: CDR1 MNHEY and CDR2 SMNVEV (reference sequence). The ends were cut back, 3 bases at V and 1 base at J, with 13 bases in the middle. In nucleotides, the CDR3 is TGTGCCAGCAGTTTTTCGAGAGAGGGATCCTACGAGCAGTACTTC. This sequence encodes CASSFSREGSYEQYF.

This clonotype came up many times. CDR3 sequence reads: CASSPGLAGGHTGELFF. The CDR3 nucleotides are TGTGCCAGCAGCCCGGGACTAGCGGGAGGACACACCGGGGAGCTGTTTTTT. The V gene is TRBV12-3 or TRBV12-4, the J gene TRBJ2-2, with 15 bases lining up with TRBD2. This CDR3 spans 17 amino acids. The junction had 5 bases not matched to a gene; V was cut back by 6 bases and J by 3 bases.

The V and J genes are TRBV6-1 and TRBJ2-2, with TRBD2 identical over 8 bases. The CDR3 is 16 amino acids. Germline V gives CDR1 MNHNS, CDR2 SASEGT. The ends lost 6 bases at V and 5 bases at J; junction bases unmatched: 11. The CDR3 loop is CASSRWAGGGTGELFF. The CDR3, as DNA: TGTGCCAGCAGCCGCTGGGCGGGGGGCGGTACCGGGGAGCTGTTTTTT.

About this clonotype itself: A read error may be the cause here, since a much bigger clone is one base away. The chain has TRBV4-3 and TRBJ2-7; D might be TRBD1 (7 bases). V lost 4 bases and J 3 bases, leaving 16 bases between the germline ends. Germline CDR1 is LGHNA and CDR2 is YSLEER. The CDR3 covers 15 residues. CDR3 coding DNA: TGCGCCAGCAGCCTTGGGACAGCGGGCTTCTACGAGCAGTACTTC. Amino acid sequence: CASSLGTAGFYEQYF.

This clonotype was recorded many times. The genes are TRBV18 and TRBJ2-6, with 8 bases lining up with TRBD1. CDR1 and CDR2 (germline): KGHSH, LQKENI. V shed 3 bases and J 0 bases; nucleotides not matched to a gene: 4. There are 17 residues in the CDR3. The CDR3 sequence: CASSPGQGNSGANVLTF. The DNA for the CDR3 is TGTGCCAGCTCACCCGGACAGGGCAACTCTGGGGCCAACGTCCTGACTTTC.

This clonotype was seen many times. The chain couples TRBV4-3 to TRBJ2-7; tentatively, D is TRBD1 or TRBD2 (5 bases each). The CDR3 length is 14 residues. V was clipped by 3 bases and J by 7 bases, with 16 bases between them. CDR1 and CDR2 from the germline V gene are LGHNA and YSLEER. The CDR3 spells CASSHQGTVGEQYF. The CDR3 DNA follows: TGCGCCAGCAGCCACCAAGGGACCGTCGGGGAGCAGTACTTC.

In its sample, this clonotype was seen many times. This chain uses TRBV30 with TRBJ2-4; 12 bases agree with TRBD2. The junction had 9 bases not matched to a gene; V was cut back by 3 bases and J by 0 bases. Germline values: CDR1 GTSNPN, CDR2 SVGIG (reference sequence). The CDR3 totals 18 residues. DNA for the CDR3: TGTGCCTGGAGACCGGGACTAGCGGGCGGTAGAGCCAAAAACATTCAGTACTTC. This translates into CAWRPGLAGGRAKNIQYF.

This clonotype was observed many times. This rearrangement joins TRBV27 to TRBJ2-1; no firm D call. Trimming removed 1 base from V and 6 bases from J, with 10 bases in between. The CDR3 has 14 residues. CDR1 and CDR2 (germline): MNHEY, SMNVEV (reference sequence). The CDR3 spells CASSLWPTSNEQFF. CDR3 in DNA: TGTGCCAGCAGTTTATGGCCCACGTCCAATGAGCAGTTCTTC.

This clonotype was counted ten times or more. The chain employs TRBV4-3 and TRBJ2-1; possible D gene TRBD2, 6 bases. Trimming shortened V by 3 bases and J by 4 bases, and 13 bases separated the two germline ends. The CDR3 covers 15 residues. In germline, CDR1 is LGHNA, CDR2 YSLEER. The CDR3 coding sequence is TGCGCCAGCAGCCACGCGGGACCAGGATACAATGAGCAGTTCTTC. Its protein product is CASSHAGPGYNEQFF.

In this sample, this clonotype turned up many times. The rearrangement joins TRBV29-1 to TRBJ2-3, with a weak D call TRBD1 (6 bases). This CDR3 has 15 amino acids. V shed 0 bases and J shed 5 bases, with 15 bases lying between them. Germline V gene data show CDR1 as SQVTM and CDR2 as ANQGSEA. In DNA, the CDR3 is TGCAGCGTTGAAGACCCGCAGGGGCGGCAAGATACGCAGTATTTT. Encoded protein: CSVEDPQGRQDTQYF.

This clonotype has ten or more counts. The chain has TRBV6-5 and TRBJ2-2; D is undetermined. Per the germline V gene, CDR1 is MNHEY and CDR2 is SVGAGI. The CDR3 sequence is 13 residues long. V lost 2 bases and J lost 3, with 4 bases in between. DNA for the CDR3: TGTGCCAGCAGTTACGGGCACACCGGGGAGCTGTTTTTT. Protein sequence: CASSYGHTGELFF.

This clonotype was counted at least ten times. The chain has TRBV4-3 and TRBJ2-2; D gene ambiguous. This CDR3 comprises 15 residues. V was shortened by 1 base and J by 3 bases, with 9 bases between the two germline ends. The germline V gene encodes CDR1 LGHNA and CDR2 YSLEER. The CDR3 protein is CASSQGLGYTGELFF. The CDR3 region has the DNA TGCGCCAGCAGCCAAGGGCTGGGTTACACCGGGGAGCTGTTTTTT.

This clonotype was counted many times. The J gene is TRBJ1-4, the V gene TRBV6-5, with D possibly TRBD1 on 6 matching bases. This CDR3 has 18 amino acids. V was shortened by 5 bases and J by 0 bases, with 19 bases between the two germline ends. CDR1 MNHEY and CDR2 SVGAGI come from the germline V gene. The CDR3 bases are TGTGCCAGCAGTCCTGCTCGGAGCAGGGGATCAACTAATGAAAAACTGTTTTTT. Residues: CASSPARSRGSTNEKLFF.